The 2 T cell receptor beta chains listed next were all sequenced from one sample in a study of T cells in Graves' hyperthyroidism and ophthalmopathy. Amplification of TCR beta CDR3 regions used RNA as the template. The study used the HTBI primer set for a first-round RT-PCR of the TCR CDR3. One entry per CDR3 protein, called by TCRdb with MiXCR from the multiplex PCR reads. The sample has under 350,000 distinct CDR3 sequences, 12% to 15% seen once. The sequenced sample consisted of blood. The receptors here all came from a woman aged 40 to 55 with Graves' hyperthyroidism.

A note on this clonotype: A much more abundant neighbour one base away suggests this may be a read error. This chain links TRBV29-1 with TRBJ1-1; D perhaps matches TRBD1 (5 bases). CDR1 is SQVTM and CDR2 is ANQGSEA in the germline V gene. CDR3 length: 13 amino acids. CDR3 residues: CSVRDRRNTEALF. The CDR3 nucleotides are TGCAGCGTCCGAGACAGACGGAACACTGAAGCTCTCTTT. The whole variable domain, remainder taken from reference TRBV29-1 and TRBJ1-1, is SAVISQKPSRDICQRGTSLTIQCQVDSQVTMMFWYRQQPGQSLTLIATANQGSEATYESGFVIDKFPISRPNLTFSTLTVSNMSPEDSSIYLCSVRDRRNTEALFGQGTRLTVV.

The sample holds many counts of this clonotype. The chain combines TRBV7-2 with TRBJ2-7, with D tentatively TRBD2 (6 bases). Germline V gene lookup returns CDR1 SGHTA and CDR2 FQGNSA. The CDR3 sequence is 19 residues long. Trimming left V 3 bases short and J 2 bases short, with 26 bases between. CDR3 in DNA: TGTGCCAGCAGCTTCATGGACACACCACTAGCCCAGAAAACCTACGAGCAGTACTTC. Encoded protein: CASSFMDTPLAQKTYEQYF. Full variable domain (remainder filled in from reference TRBV7-2 and TRBJ2-7): GAGVSQSPSNKVTEKGKDVELRCDPISGHTALYWYRQSLGQGLEFLIYFQGNSAPDKSGLPSDRFSAERTGGSVSTLTIQRTQQEDSAVYLCASSFMDTPLAQKTYEQYFGPGTRLTVT.